These 30 T cell receptor beta chains originate from one sample sequenced in a study of shared clonotypes between healthy human individuals. Profiled with immunoSEQ multiplex PCR; TCRdb holds only in-frame clones, not every one. The sample yields roughly 2,500,000 clones, 80% to 95% seen once. Sequencing used naive CD4+ T cells from PBMCs. Subset meaning: CD45RA+ positively selected. These receptors originate from a man aged 18 to 29 in good health. Some clones in this sample may be carry-over from other donors' samples.

J is TRBJ2-7 and V is TRBV6-6; TRBD1 matches at 9 bases. V trimming: 3 bases; J trimming: 4 bases; junction bases outside the gene matches: 4. The CDR3 extends over 14 amino acids. CDR1 is MNHNY and CDR2 is SVGAGI in the germline V gene (reference sequence). This chain's CDR3 is CASSYTGGAYEQYF. CDR3 nucleotides: TGTGCCAGCAGTTATACAGGGGGCGCGTACGAGCAGTACTTC.

The chain carries TRBV7-2 and TRBJ1-1; no clear D. The germline CDR1 and CDR2 sequences are SGHTA and FQGNSA. The CDR3 covers 12 residues. V gave up 2 bases and J gave up 3 bases, with 4 bases separating them. The CDR3 DNA sequence: TGTGCCAGCAGCTTAACCCACACTGAAGCTTTCTTT. Amino acid sequence: CASSLTHTEAFF.

The V and J genes are TRBV6-1 and TRBJ1-4; TRBD1 aligns across 7 bases. CDR1 and CDR2 from the germline V gene are MNHNS and SASEGT. CDR3 length: 18 residues. V trimming: 2 bases; J trimming: 0 bases; junction bases outside the gene matches: 9. Here the CDR3 reads CASSERLQGIATNEKLFF. In DNA, the CDR3 is TGTGCCAGCAGTGAAAGGTTACAGGGGATTGCAACTAATGAAAAACTGTTTTTT.

This clone has only one observation. The chain uses TRBV7-2 and TRBJ2-7; D unresolved. The CDR3 is 14 amino acids. From germline, CDR1 is SGHTA and CDR2 FQGNSA. V was trimmed by 3 bases and J by 1 base, leaving 10 bases between them. The CDR3 here is CASSFSRRSYEQYF. The CDR3 region has the DNA TGTGCCAGCAGCTTTTCCAGAAGATCCTACGAGCAGTACTTC.

The chain joins TRBV10-1 to TRBJ2-3; tentative D call: TRBD2 (6 bases). CDR3 length: 14 residues. Between the trimmed V and J ends, which lost 3 bases and 5 bases, there was a span of 12 bases. Per the germline V gene, CDR1 is WNHNN and CDR2 is SYGVQD (reference sequence). The CDR3 coding sequence is TGCGCCAGCAGTGAACGGCAGGGAGGAGATACGCAGTATTTT. Its translation: CASSERQGGDTQYF.

The V and J genes are TRBV9 and TRBJ2-2; D is uncertain. Germline values: CDR1 SGDLS, CDR2 YYNGEE. The CDR3 runs to 17 residues. Trimming removed 0 bases at V and 0 bases at J, with 12 bases between. The CDR3 region is CASSVAAPSTNTGELFF. CDR3 DNA sequence: TGTGCCAGCAGCGTAGCGGCGCCGTCCACGAACACCGGGGAGCTGTTTTTT. Drawing the rest from reference TRBV9 and TRBJ2-2, the complete variable domain is DSGVTQTPKHLITATGQRVTLRCSPRSGDLSVYWYQQSLDQGLQFLIQYYNGEERAKGNILERFSAQQFPDLHSELNLSSLELGDSALYFCASSVAAPSTNTGELFFGEGSRLTVL.

The rearrangement links TRBV9 to TRBJ2-1; 9 bases agree with TRBD2. This CDR3 comprises 15 residues. Germline CDR1 reads SGDLS; CDR2 reads YYNGEE. V was clipped by 0 bases and J by 9 bases; unmatched bases: 7. The CDR3 coding sequence is TGTGCCAGCAGCGTAGGCATGGCGGGAGGGTTTGAGCAGTTCTTC. Translated: CASSVGMAGGFEQFF.

V and J are TRBV7-8 and TRBJ2-7; D gene uncertain. The CDR3 sequence is 14 residues long. Trimming left V 6 bases short and J 5 bases short, with 17 bases between. Germline V lookup: CDR1 SGHVS, CDR2 FQNEAQ. CDR3 region: CASSTRLQVHEQYF. The CDR3 coding sequence is TGTGCCAGCAGTACCAGACTCCAGGTCCACGAGCAGTACTTC.

The chain has TRBV10-3 and TRBJ1-5, with a tentative D call TRBD1 (6 bases). Deletions cut 6 bases from V and 0 bases from J, with 15 bases between. Germline V gene sequence: CDR1 ENHRY, CDR2 SYGVKD. This CDR3 is 16 amino acids long. The CDR3 protein is CAISPREGDSNQPQHF. DNA for the CDR3: TGTGCCATCAGCCCCAGGGAGGGGGATAGCAATCAGCCCCAGCATTTT.

The chain couples TRBV25-1 to TRBJ2-7; possibly TRBD2 for D (6 bases). Per germline, CDR1 MGHDK and CDR2 SYGVNS. Trimming left V 5 bases short and J 0 bases short, with 17 bases between. The length of the CDR3 is 16 residues. CDR3: CASSPQGLPSSYEQYF. In DNA, the CDR3 is TGTGCCAGCAGTCCCCAGGGACTGCCGAGCTCCTACGAGCAGTACTTC.

This chain's CDR3 is CSVGNRSRTDTQYF. CDR3 nucleotides: TGCAGCGTTGGTAACCGGAGTCGCACAGATACGCAGTATTTT. The chain joins TRBV29-1 to TRBJ2-3; the D is unclear. With 4 bases removed from V and 1 base from J, the gap between germline ends came to 12 bases. Germline V gene lookup returns CDR1 SQVTM and CDR2 ANQGSEA. This CDR3 comprises 14 residues.

The chain joins TRBV5-4 to TRBJ2-3, with D maybe TRBD2 (7 bases). The CDR3 length is 13 residues. V was cut by 4 bases and J by 4 bases, with 10 bases left in between. Germline CDR1 SGHNT, CDR2 YYREEE (reference sequence). The DNA of the CDR3 is TGTGCCAGCAGCATGGGGGGGCCAGATACGCAGTATTTT. It translates to CASSMGGPDTQYF.

The chain carries TRBV10-2 and TRBJ1-1; D is possibly TRBD1 (5 bases). CDR3 size: 11 residues. The ends were cut back, 4 bases at V and 11 bases at J, with 11 bases in the middle. CDR1 is WSHSY and CDR2 is SAAADI in the germline V gene. The DNA for the CDR3 is TGCGCCAGCAGTGTGGGGCTGGGTGCTTTCTTT. It translates to CASSVGLGAFF.

The chain recombines TRBV5-4 with TRBJ1-1; D possibly corresponds to TRBD1 (5 bases). The CDR3 totals 16 residues. The ends were cut back, 3 bases at V and 2 bases at J, with 17 bases in the middle. Germline assignment: CDR1 SGHNT and CDR2 YYREEE (reference sequence). The CDR3 DNA sequence: TGTGCCAGCAGCTGGGGGTCGGTAAACCTTAACACTGAAGCTTTCTTT. Its translation is CASSWGSVNLNTEAFF.

The V gene is TRBV5-1, the J gene TRBJ1-4, with a possible D match to TRBD1 (6 bases). Trimming took off 1 base at V and 6 bases at J, with 13 bases between the two ends. This CDR3 contains 15 residues. Germline V gene sequence: CDR1 SGHRS, CDR2 YFSETQ. The CDR3 region has the DNA TGCGCCAGCAGCTTGTTTGGGACAAGAGATGAAAAACTGTTTTTT. It encodes CASSLFGTRDEKLFF.

The chain couples TRBV5-4 to TRBJ2-7, with 8 bases aligning to TRBD1. Looked up from germline, CDR1 is SGHNT and CDR2 is YYREEE (reference sequence). The V gene end was trimmed by 5 bases and the J gene end by 3 bases; junction bases not matched to a gene: 16. CDR3 length: 17 residues. The CDR3 is CASSILSGAGGYYEQYF. CDR3 sequence (DNA): TGTGCCAGCAGTATTTTGTCTGGGGCAGGGGGCTACTACGAGCAGTACTTC.

The chain employs TRBV15 and TRBJ2-1; possibly TRBD1 or TRBD2 for D (5 bases each). Germline values: CDR1 LNHNV, CDR2 YYDKDF (reference sequence). The CDR3 runs 15 residues. With 5 bases removed from V and 8 bases from J, the gap between germline ends came to 19 bases. The CDR3 DNA is TGTGCCACCAGCCCAAGAGGGGAGACCAATTATGAGCAGTTCTTC. Protein product: CATSPRGETNYEQFF. The complete variable domain, with remaining parts taken from reference TRBV15 and TRBJ2-1, reads DAMVIQNPRYQVTQFGKPVTLSCSQTLNHNVMYWYQQKSSQAPKLLFHYYDKDFNNEADTPDNFQSRRPNTSFCFLDIRSPGLGDTAMYLCATSPRGETNYEQFFGPGTRLTVL.

The chain uses TRBV15 and TRBJ2-3, with TRBD2 identical over 14 bases. Germline assignment: CDR1 LNHNV and CDR2 YYDKDF (reference sequence). Trimming took 5 bases from V and 4 from J; bases not matched to a gene: 5. CDR3 size: 16 residues. The CDR3 region has the DNA TGTGCCACCAGCTTACGGACTAGCGGGAGGTCAGATACGCAGTATTTT. As protein: CATSLRTSGRSDTQYF.

The chain uses TRBV6-5 and TRBJ2-1; D is unclear. The CDR3 is 15 amino acids. V was trimmed by 5 bases and J by 0 bases, leaving 11 bases between them. Germline V gene sequence: CDR1 MNHEY, CDR2 SVGAGI. CDR3 residues: CASSRGGSSYNEQFF. For the CDR3, the DNA is TGTGCCAGCAGTCGAGGCGGCTCCTCCTACAATGAGCAGTTCTTC.

J is TRBJ2-5 and V is TRBV28; D call uncertain. The last part of the DNA fits TRBJ2-7 better; the J call may be wrong. There are 13 residues in the CDR3. CDR1 MDHEN and CDR2 SYDVKM come from the germline V gene. CDR3 residues: CASSLIGRYEQYF. Written as DNA, the CDR3 is TGTGCCAGCAGTTTAATTGGGCGCTACGAGCAGTACTTC.

The rearrangement joins TRBV5-1 to TRBJ2-3, with 14 bases identical to TRBD2. The V gene end was trimmed by 2 bases and the J gene end by 5 bases; junction bases not matched to a gene: 7. The V gene's germline CDR1 is SGHRS and CDR2 YFSETQ. The CDR3 loop spans 17 amino acids. In nucleotides, the CDR3 is TGCGCCAGCAGCTTTACCGGGACTAGCGGGAGTCGAGATACGCAGTATTTT. This encodes CASSFTGTSGSRDTQYF.

The V call is TRBV7-2, the J call TRBJ2-2; D unclear. V was cut by 2 bases and J by 4 bases, with 8 bases left in between. Germline V lookup: CDR1 SGHTA, CDR2 FQGNSA. The CDR3 totals 14 residues. The CDR3 DNA follows: TGTGCCAGCAGCTTATTTGCCTCCACCGGGGAGCTGTTTTTT. It yields the protein CASSLFASTGELFF.

The CDR3, as DNA: TGTGCCAGTAGTATGAGAGGGGTAGCTTTCTTT. Translating it yields CASSMRGVAFF. The chain recombines TRBV19 with TRBJ1-1; D perhaps matches TRBD1 (5 bases). This CDR3 is 11 amino acids long. Between the trimmed V and J ends, which lost 3 bases and 10 bases, there was a span of 9 bases. The germline V gene has CDR1 LNHDA and CDR2 SQIVND (reference sequence).

The chain carries TRBV5-1 and TRBJ1-5; 9 positions match TRBD1. Trimming at V came to 4 bases and at J to 9 bases, leaving 8 bases not matched to a gene. Germline values: CDR1 SGHRS, CDR2 YFSETQ. The CDR3 has 14 amino acids. The CDR3: CASSPGQGNTPQHF. The CDR3 DNA reads as TGCGCCAGCAGCCCTGGACAGGGGAATACGCCCCAGCATTTT.

This chain links TRBV28 with TRBJ2-7; 7 bases are shared with TRBD1. The CDR3 contains 14 residues. Germline CDR1 MDHEN, CDR2 SYDVKM. J was trimmed by 5 bases and V by 6 bases; bases with no gene match: 10. CDR3 coding DNA: TGTGCCAGCAGCACTAACTCCGGGACAGACGAGCAGTACTTC. It specifies CASSTNSGTDEQYF.

The chain couples TRBV6-1 to TRBJ1-2; 8 bases match TRBD1. Germline V gives CDR1 MNHNS, CDR2 SASEGT. The CDR3 is 15 amino acids. V gave up 0 bases and J gave up 5 bases; unmatched junction bases: 5. This CDR3 is CASSEALWTGYGYTF. CDR3 in DNA: TGTGCCAGCAGTGAAGCGCTGTGGACAGGGTATGGCTACACCTTC.

The CDR3 sequence: CASSLARDRDLAFF. Written as DNA, the CDR3 is TGTGCCAGCAGCTTAGCCCGGGACAGGGATCTAGCTTTCTTT. The chain carries TRBV7-8 and TRBJ1-1, with 9 bases aligning to TRBD1. The germline CDR1 and CDR2 sequences are SGHVS and FQNEAQ. This CDR3 has 14 residues. V lost 0 bases to trimming and J lost 10 bases; unmatched junction nucleotides: 6.

Only a few counts were recorded for this clone. V and J are TRBV7-2 and TRBJ2-7, with a weak D call TRBD1 (6 bases). The V gene lost 4 bases and the J gene lost 0 bases, with 10 bases spanning the gap. This CDR3 comprises 14 residues. Germline V lookup: CDR1 SGHTA, CDR2 FQGNSA. The CDR3 DNA sequence: TGTGCCAGCAGCTCAAACAGGGTCTCCTACGAGCAGTACTTC. Protein: CASSSNRVSYEQYF.

The chain has TRBV7-9 and TRBJ1-5, with TRBD1 matching 8 bases. Germline CDR1 and CDR2: SEHNR and FQNEAQ (reference sequence). This CDR3 is 13 amino acids long. V was pared by 4 bases and J by 4 bases, with 0 bases of the junction left unmatched. Here the CDR3 DNA reads TGTGCCAGCAGCTGGGACAGGAATCAGCCCCAGCATTTT. Translated: CASSWDRNQPQHF.

This chain connects TRBV4-1 to TRBJ1-1; TRBD1 aligns across 8 bases. CDR1 and CDR2 (germline): MGHRA, YSYEKL. The CDR3 length is 14 residues. Trimming removed 2 bases from V and 8 bases from J; junction bases left unmatched: 7. CDR3 DNA sequence: TGCGCCAGCAGCCAACCAGACAGGGGCCTGGAAGCTTTCTTT. This translates into CASSQPDRGLEAFF.